This T cell receptor (beta chain) was observed in a study of T cell changes during pregnancy in multiple sclerosis. This CDR3 comprises 15 residues. Germline CDR1 and CDR2: SGHDN and FVKESK. The V and J ends lost 2 bases and 5 bases, in that order; junction bases with no gene match: 7. Sequencing was performed with immunoSEQ multiplex PCR; in TCRdb, only in-frame clones are kept and a portion is missing. This sample has 35,000 to 50,000 clones; roughly nine tenths occur once, and the top ten carry 1% to 1.5%. The chain recombines TRBV14 with TRBJ2-5, with 8 bases aligning to TRBD1. This clonotype was obtained from a female donor with multiple sclerosis, enrolled in a pregnancy study. Here the sequenced sample was CD4+ T cells from peripheral blood mononuclear cells, taken after pregnancy. Written as DNA, the CDR3 is TGTGCCAGCAGCCAACCTCTCCGGACAGGGGAGACCCAGTACTTC. It codes for CASSQPLRTGETQYF.